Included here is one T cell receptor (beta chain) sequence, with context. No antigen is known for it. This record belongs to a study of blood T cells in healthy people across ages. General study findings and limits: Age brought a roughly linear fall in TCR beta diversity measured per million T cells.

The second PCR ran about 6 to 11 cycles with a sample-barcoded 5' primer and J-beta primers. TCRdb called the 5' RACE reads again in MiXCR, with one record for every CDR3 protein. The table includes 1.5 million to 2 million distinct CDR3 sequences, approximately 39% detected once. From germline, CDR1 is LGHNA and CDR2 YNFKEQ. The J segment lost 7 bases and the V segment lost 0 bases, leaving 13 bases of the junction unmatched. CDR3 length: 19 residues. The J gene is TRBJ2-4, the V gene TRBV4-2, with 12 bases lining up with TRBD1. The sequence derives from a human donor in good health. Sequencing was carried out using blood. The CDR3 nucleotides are TGTGCCAGCAGCCAAGATAGGGCGAGGGGACAGGGGGCTCGGAACATTCAGTACTTC. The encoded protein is CASSQDRARGQGARNIQYF.